This T cell receptor (beta chain) appears in the sequencing data of a study of monozygotic twins with inflammatory bowel disease. Notes on the study in general: Fewer clonotypes were shared with others by IBD patients than by healthy twins, especially with disease activity. Between concordant and discordant twins, repertoire similarity failed to differ, a result that limited power may explain. No discrimination was achieved between different T cell subtypes.

Template switching introduced UMIs that contain a 6-nucleotide sample barcode. Reanalyzing the 5' RACE reads, TCRdb keeps one entry per CDR3 protein, without DNA. Here the sample table reports about 160,000 distinct CDR3 sequences. CDR3 length equals 15 residues. The germline V gene has CDR1 SGHNT and CDR2 YYREEE (reference sequence). About this clonotype: No antigen is known for it.

Sequencing was carried out using blood. The chain couples TRBV5-4 to TRBJ2-7; TCRdb lists TRBD2, though no DNA is available to test this call. The TCR was taken from a human donor with ulcerative colitis or Crohn's disease, or a healthy co-twin of an affected twin (not recorded which). This CDR3 reads CASSLRSGRVYEQYF.